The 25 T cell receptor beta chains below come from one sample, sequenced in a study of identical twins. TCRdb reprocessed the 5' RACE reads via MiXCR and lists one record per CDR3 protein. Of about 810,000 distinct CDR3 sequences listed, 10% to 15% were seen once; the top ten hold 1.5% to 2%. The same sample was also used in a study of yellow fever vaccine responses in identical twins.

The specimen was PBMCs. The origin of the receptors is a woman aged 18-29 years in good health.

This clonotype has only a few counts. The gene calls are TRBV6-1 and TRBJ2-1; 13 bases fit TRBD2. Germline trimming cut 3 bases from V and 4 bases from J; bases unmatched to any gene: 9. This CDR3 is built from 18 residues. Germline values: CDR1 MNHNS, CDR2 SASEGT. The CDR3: CASSDPGLAGKEYNEQFF. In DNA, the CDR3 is TGTGCCAGCAGTGATCCGGGACTAGCGGGGAAGGAATACAATGAGCAGTTCTTC.

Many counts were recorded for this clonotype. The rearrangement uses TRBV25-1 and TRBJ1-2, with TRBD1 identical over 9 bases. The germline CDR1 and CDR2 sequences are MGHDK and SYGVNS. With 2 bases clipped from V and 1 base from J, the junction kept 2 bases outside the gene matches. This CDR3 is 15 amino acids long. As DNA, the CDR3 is TGTGCCAGCAGTGAAGGGACAGGGTTTAACTATGGCTACACCTTC. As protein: CASSEGTGFNYGYTF.

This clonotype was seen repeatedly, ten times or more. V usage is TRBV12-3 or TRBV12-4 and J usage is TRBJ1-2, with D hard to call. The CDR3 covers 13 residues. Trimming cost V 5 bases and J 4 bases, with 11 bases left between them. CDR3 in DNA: TGTGCCAGCAGTCATCCGGGAATCTATGGCTACACCTTC. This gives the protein CASSHPGIYGYTF.

The CDR3 DNA reads as TGCGCCAGCAGCCAAGGACCAGGGGCGCCCTACGAGCAGTACGTC. It yields the protein CASSQGPGAPYEQYV. This chain joins TRBV4-1 and TRBJ2-7; perhaps TRBD1 as D (6 bases). Trimming took off 1 base at V and 2 bases at J, with 12 bases between the two ends. The V gene's germline CDR1 is MGHRA and CDR2 YSYEKL. The CDR3 runs 15 residues.

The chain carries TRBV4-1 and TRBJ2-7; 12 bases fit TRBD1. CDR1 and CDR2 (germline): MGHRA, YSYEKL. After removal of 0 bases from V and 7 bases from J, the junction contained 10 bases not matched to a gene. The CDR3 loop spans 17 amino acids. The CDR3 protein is CASSQDLPGQGAGEQYV. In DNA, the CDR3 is TGCGCCAGCAGCCAAGATCTTCCGGGACAGGGGGCGGGGGAGCAGTACGTC.

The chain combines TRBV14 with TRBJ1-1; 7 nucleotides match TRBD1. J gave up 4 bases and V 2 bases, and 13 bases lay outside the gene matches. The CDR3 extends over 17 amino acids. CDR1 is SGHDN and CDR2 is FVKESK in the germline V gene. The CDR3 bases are TGTGCCAGCAGCCAAACCCCGATGACAGGGAGGGCCACTGAAGCTTTCTTT. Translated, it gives CASSQTPMTGRATEAFF.

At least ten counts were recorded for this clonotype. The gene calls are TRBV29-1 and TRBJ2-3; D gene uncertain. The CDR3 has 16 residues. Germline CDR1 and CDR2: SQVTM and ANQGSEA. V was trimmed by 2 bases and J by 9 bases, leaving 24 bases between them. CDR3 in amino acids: CSVERLRGALVGTQYF. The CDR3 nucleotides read TGCAGCGTTGAACGGCTACGCGGAGCCCTGGTGGGAACGCAGTATTTT.

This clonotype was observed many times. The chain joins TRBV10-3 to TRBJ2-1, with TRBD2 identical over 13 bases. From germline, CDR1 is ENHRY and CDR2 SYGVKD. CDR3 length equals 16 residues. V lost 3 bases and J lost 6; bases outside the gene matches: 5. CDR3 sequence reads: CAISDRTSGRFNEQFF. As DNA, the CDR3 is TGTGCCATCAGTGACCGGACTAGCGGGAGATTCAATGAGCAGTTCTTC.

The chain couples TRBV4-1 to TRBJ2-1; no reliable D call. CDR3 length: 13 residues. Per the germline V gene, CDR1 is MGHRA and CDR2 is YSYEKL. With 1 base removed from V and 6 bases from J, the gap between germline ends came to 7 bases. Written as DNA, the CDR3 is TGCGCCAGCAGCCAAGGAATGGTCAATGAGCAGTTCTTC. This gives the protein CASSQGMVNEQFF.

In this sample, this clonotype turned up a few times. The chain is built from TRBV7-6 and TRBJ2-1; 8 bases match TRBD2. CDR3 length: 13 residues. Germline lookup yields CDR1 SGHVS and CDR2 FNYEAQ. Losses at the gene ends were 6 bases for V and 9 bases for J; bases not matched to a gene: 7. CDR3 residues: CASRPTSVGEQFF. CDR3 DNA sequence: TGTGCCAGCAGACCGACTAGCGTAGGTGAGCAGTTCTTC.

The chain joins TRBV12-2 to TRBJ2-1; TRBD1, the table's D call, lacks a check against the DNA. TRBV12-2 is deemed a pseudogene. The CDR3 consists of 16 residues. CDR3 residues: CASRLNPRWAYNEQFF. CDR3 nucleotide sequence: TGTGCAAGTCGCTTAAACCCCCGGTGGGCATACAATGAGCAGTTCTTC.

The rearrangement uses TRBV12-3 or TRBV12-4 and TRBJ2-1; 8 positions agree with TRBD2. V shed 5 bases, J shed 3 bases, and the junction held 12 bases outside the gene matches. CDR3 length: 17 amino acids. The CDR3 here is CASSLRSVAGYYNEQFF. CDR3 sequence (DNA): TGTGCCAGCAGTCTTAGATCCGTAGCGGGATACTACAATGAGCAGTTCTTC.

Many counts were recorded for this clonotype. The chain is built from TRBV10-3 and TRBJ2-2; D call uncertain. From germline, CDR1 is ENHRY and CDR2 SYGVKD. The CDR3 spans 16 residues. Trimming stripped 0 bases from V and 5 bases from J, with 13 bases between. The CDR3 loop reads CAISESTASITGELFF. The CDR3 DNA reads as TGTGCCATCAGTGAGTCCACGGCATCAATAACCGGGGAGCTGTTTTTT.

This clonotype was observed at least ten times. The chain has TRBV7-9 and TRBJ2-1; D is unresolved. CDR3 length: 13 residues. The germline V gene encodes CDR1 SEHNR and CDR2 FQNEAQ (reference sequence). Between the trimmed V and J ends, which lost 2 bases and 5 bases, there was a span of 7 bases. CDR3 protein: CASSLPQNNEQFF. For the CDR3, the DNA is TGTGCCAGCAGCTTACCACAGAACAATGAGCAGTTCTTC.

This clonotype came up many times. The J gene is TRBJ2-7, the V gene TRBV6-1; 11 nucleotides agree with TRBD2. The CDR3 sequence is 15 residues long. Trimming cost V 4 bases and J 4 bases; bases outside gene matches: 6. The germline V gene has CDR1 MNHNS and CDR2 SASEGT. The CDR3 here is CASSALAGESYEQYF. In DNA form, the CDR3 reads TGTGCCAGCAGTGCACTAGCGGGAGAATCGTACGAGCAGTACTTC.

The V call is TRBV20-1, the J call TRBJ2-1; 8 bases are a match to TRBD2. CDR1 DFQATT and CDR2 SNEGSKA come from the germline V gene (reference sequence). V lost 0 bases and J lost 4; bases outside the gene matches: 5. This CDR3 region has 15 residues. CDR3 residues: CSARDSSGYYNEQFF. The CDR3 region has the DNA TGCAGTGCTAGAGACTCTAGCGGGTATTACAATGAGCAGTTCTTC.

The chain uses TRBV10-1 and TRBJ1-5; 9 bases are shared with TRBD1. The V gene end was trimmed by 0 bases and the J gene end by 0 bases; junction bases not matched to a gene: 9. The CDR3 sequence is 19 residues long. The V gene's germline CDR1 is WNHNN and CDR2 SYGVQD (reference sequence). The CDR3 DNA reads TGCGCCAGCAGTGAGTCTAGAAGGGACAGGGAATATAGCAATCAGCCCCAGCATTTT. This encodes CASSESRRDREYSNQPQHF.

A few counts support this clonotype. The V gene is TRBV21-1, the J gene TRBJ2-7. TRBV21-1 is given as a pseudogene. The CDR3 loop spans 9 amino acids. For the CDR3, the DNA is TGTGCCAGCAGCCTAGCGTCTTGGGTC. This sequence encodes CASSLASWV.

In nucleotides, the CDR3 is TGTGCCAGCAGCTTCCCCCTCAGCAATGAGCAGTTCTTC. Translating it yields CASSFPLSNEQFF. The gene calls are TRBV7-8 and TRBJ2-1; D not resolved. This CDR3 is 13 amino acids long. V was clipped by 3 bases and J by 6 bases, with 9 bases between them. Germline V lookup: CDR1 SGHVS, CDR2 FQNEAQ.

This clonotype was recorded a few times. DNA of the CDR3: TGTGCCAGCAGCCCGGGACAGCCACTAGCGGTATTTAACAATGAGCAGTTCTTC. Encoded protein: CASSPGQPLAVFNNEQFF. The V and J genes are TRBV7-6 and TRBJ2-1; possible D gene TRBD2, 8 bases. This CDR3 has 18 residues. V was cut by 5 bases and J by 5 bases, with 25 bases left in between. Germline CDR1 is SGHVS and CDR2 is FNYEAQ. Based on the CDR3 plus reference TRBV7-6 and TRBJ2-1, the full variable domain is GAGVSQSPRYKVTKRGQDVALRCDPISGHVSLYWYRQALGQGPEFLTYFNYEAQQDKSGLPNDRFSAERPEGSISTLTIQRTEQRDSAMYRCASSPGQPLAVFNNEQFFGPGTRLTVL.

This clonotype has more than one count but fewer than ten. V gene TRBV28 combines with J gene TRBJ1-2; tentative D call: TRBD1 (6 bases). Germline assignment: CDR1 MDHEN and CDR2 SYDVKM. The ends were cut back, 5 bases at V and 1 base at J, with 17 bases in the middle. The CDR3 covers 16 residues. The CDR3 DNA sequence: TGTGCCAGCAGTCCGCAGGGGCAGGGCGATAACTATGGCTACACCTTC. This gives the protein CASSPQGQGDNYGYTF.

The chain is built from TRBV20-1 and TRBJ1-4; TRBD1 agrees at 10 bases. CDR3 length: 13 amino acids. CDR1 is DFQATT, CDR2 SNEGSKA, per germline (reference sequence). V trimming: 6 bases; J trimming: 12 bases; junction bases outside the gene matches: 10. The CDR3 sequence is CSAPGQGVEELFF. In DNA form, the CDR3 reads TGCAGTGCGCCAGGACAGGGGGTTGAGGAACTGTTTTTT.

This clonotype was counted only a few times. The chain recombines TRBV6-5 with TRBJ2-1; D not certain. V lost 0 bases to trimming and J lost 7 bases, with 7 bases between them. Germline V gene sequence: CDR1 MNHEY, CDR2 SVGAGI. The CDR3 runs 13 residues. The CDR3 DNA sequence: TGTGCCAGCAGTTACTCGAGACGAAATGAGCAGTTCTTC. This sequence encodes CASSYSRRNEQFF.

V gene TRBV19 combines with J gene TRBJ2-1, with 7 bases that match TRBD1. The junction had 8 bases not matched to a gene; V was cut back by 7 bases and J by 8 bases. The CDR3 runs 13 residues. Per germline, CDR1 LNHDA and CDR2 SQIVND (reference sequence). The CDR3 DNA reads TGTGCCAGTATCCTGGGACAGAAAGATGAGCAGTTCTTC. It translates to CASILGQKDEQFF.

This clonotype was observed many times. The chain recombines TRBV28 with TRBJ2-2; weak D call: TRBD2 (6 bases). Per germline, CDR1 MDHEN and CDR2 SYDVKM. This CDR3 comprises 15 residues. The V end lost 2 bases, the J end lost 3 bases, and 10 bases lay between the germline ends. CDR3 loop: CASSLAGFDTGELFF. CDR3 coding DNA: TGTGCCAGCAGTTTAGCGGGATTTGACACCGGGGAGCTGTTTTTT.